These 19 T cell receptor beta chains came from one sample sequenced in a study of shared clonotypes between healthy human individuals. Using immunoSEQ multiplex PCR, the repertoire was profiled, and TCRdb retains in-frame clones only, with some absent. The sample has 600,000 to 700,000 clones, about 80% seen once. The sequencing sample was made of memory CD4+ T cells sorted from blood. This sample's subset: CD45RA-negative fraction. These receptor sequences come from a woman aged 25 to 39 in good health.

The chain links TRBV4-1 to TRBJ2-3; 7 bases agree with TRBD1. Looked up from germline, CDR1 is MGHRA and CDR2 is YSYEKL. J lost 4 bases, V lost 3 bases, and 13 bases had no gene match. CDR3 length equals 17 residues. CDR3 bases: TGCGCCAGCAGCCATCGACGGGAAGGGGGCCTTGCAGATACGCAGTATTTT. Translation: CASSHRREGGLADTQYF.

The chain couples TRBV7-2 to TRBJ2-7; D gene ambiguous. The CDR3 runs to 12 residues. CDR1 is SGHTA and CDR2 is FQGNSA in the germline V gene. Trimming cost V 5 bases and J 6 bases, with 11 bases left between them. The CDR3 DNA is TGTGCCAGCAGCCAATCCTCCAGCGAGCAGTACTTC. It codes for CASSQSSSEQYF.

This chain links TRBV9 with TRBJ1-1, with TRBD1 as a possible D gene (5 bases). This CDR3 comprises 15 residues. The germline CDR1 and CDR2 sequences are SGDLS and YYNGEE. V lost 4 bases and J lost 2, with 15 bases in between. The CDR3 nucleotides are TGTGCCAGCAGCCCCGGGACGTTCGGCAACACTGAAGCTTTCTTT. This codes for CASSPGTFGNTEAFF. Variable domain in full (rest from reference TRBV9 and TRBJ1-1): DSGVTQTPKHLITATGQRVTLRCSPRSGDLSVYWYQQSLDQGLQFLIQYYNGEERAKGNILERFSAQQFPDLHSELNLSSLELGDSALYFCASSPGTFGNTEAFFGQGTRLTVV.

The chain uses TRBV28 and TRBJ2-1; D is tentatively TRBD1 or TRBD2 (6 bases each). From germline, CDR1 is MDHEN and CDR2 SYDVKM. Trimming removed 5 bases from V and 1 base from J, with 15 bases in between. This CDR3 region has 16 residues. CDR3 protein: CASSPMRGASYNEQFF. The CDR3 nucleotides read TGTGCCAGCAGTCCCATGAGGGGGGCTTCCTACAATGAGCAGTTCTTC.

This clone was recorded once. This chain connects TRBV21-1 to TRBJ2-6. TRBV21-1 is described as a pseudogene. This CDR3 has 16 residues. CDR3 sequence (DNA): TGTGCCAGCAGCAATGCTAGACTGGGGGGGGCCAACGTCCTGACTTTC. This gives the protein CASSNARLGGANVLTF.

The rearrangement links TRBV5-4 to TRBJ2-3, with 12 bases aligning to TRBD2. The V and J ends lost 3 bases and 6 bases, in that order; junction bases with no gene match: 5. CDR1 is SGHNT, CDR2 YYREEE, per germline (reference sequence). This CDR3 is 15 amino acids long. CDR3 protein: CASSSTSGSWDTQYF. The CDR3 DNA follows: TGTGCCAGCAGCTCGACTAGCGGGAGTTGGGATACGCAGTATTTT.

CDR3 nucleotide sequence: TGTGCCAGCAGTGACGGACAGGGGGGGACCGGGGAGCTGTTTTTT. Amino acid sequence: CASSDGQGGTGELFF. The genes are TRBV2 and TRBJ2-2; the match to TRBD1 covers 10 bases. Germline V gives CDR1 SNHLY, CDR2 FYNNEI. This CDR3 has 15 residues. With V trimmed by 3 bases and J by 5 bases, 3 bases remained unmatched.

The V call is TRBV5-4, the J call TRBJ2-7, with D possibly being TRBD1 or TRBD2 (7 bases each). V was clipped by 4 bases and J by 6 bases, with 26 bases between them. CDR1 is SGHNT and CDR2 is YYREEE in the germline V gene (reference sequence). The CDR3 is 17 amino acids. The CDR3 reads CASSEGGAGQQGVEQYF. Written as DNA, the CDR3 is TGTGCCAGCAGCGAAGGGGGAGCGGGACAGCAAGGGGTCGAGCAGTACTTC.

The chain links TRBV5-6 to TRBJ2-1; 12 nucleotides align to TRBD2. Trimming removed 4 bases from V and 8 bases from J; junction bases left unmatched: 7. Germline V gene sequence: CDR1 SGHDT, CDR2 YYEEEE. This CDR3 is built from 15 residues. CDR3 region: CASSLLAGGRDEQFF. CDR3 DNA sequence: TGTGCCAGCAGCCTGCTAGCGGGAGGGCGGGATGAGCAGTTCTTC.

CDR3 sequence (DNA): TGTGCCAGCAGCTCATCCCTAGCAGATACGCAGTATTTT. This sequence encodes CASSSSLADTQYF. This sequence joins TRBV6-1 and TRBJ2-3; D is unresolved. Germline CDR1 MNHNS, CDR2 SASEGT. The CDR3 spans 13 residues. V was clipped by 6 bases and J by 4 bases, with 11 bases between them.

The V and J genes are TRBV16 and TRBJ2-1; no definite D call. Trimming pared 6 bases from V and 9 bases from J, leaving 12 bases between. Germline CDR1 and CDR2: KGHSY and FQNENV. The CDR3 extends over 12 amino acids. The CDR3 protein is CASSQGRVEQFF. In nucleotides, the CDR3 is TGTGCCAGCAGTCAAGGAAGGGTTGAGCAGTTCTTC.

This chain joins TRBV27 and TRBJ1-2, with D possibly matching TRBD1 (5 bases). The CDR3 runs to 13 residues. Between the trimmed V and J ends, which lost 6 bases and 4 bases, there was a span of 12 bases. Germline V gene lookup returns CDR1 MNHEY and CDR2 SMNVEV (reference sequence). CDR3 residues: CASSMGRSYGYTF. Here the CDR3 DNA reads TGTGCCAGCAGCATGGGACGGTCCTATGGCTACACCTTC.

The CDR3 sequence is CSVLGQGNYGYTF. The CDR3, as DNA: TGCAGCGTTTTGGGACAGGGCAACTATGGCTACACCTTC. V gene TRBV29-1 combines with J gene TRBJ1-2, with 9 nucleotides matching TRBD1. The CDR3 loop spans 13 amino acids. The V segment lost 5 bases and the J segment 2 bases; nucleotides outside the gene matches: 3. Per the germline V gene, CDR1 is SQVTM and CDR2 is ANQGSEA.

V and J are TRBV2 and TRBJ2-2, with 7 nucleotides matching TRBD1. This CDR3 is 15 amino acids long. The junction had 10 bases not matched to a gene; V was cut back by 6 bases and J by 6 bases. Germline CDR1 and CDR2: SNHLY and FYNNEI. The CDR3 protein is CASRLTGQAPGELFF. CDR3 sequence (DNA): TGTGCCAGCAGGTTAACCGGACAGGCCCCCGGGGAGCTGTTTTTT.

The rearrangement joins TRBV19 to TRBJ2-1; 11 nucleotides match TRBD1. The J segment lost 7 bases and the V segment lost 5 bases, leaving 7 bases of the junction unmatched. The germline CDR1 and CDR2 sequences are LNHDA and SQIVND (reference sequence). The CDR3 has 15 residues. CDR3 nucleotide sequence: TGTGCCAGTAGTCGTCCGGGACAGGGGGAGAATGAGCAGTTCTTC. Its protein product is CASSRPGQGENEQFF.

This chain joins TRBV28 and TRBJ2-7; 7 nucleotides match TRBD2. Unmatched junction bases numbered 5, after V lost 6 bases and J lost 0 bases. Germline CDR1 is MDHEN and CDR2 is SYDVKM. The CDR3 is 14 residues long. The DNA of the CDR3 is TGTGCCAGCAGCTCCAGCGGGGTCTCCTACGAGCAGTACTTC. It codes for CASSSSGVSYEQYF. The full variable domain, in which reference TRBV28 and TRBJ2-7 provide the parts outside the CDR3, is DVKVTQSSRYLVKRTGEKVFLECVQDMDHENMFWYRQDPGLGLRLIYFSYDVKMKEKGDIPEGYSVSREKKERFSLILESASTNQTSMYLCASSSSGVSYEQYFGPGTRLTVT.

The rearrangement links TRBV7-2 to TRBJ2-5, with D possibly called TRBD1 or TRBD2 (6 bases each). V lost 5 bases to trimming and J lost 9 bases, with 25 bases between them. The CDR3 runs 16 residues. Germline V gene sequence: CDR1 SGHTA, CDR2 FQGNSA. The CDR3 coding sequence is TGTGCCAGCAGCCAGACTGCGATTGGGTGGGGGGCTGCCCAGTACTTC. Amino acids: CASSQTAIGWGAAQYF. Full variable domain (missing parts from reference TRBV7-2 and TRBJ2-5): GAGVSQSPSNKVTEKGKDVELRCDPISGHTALYWYRQSLGQGLEFLIYFQGNSAPDKSGLPSDRFSAERTGGSVSTLTIQRTQQEDSAVYLCASSQTAIGWGAAQYFGPGTRLLVL.

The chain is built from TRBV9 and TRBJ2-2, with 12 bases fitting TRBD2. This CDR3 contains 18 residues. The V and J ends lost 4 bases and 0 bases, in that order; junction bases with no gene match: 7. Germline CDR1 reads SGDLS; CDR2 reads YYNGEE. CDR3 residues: CASSPWTSGTANTGELFF. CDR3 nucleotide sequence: TGTGCCAGCAGCCCATGGACTAGCGGGACGGCGAACACCGGGGAGCTGTTTTTT.

This CDR3 reads CASSLEVSGVEQYF. DNA for the CDR3: TGCGCCAGCAGCTTGGAGGTCAGCGGAGTCGAGCAGTACTTC. The chain joins TRBV5-1 to TRBJ2-5; TRBD2 might be the D (5 bases). Judging by the DNA end, TRBJ2-7 fits better; the J call may be wrong. Germline CDR1 reads SGHRS; CDR2 reads YFSETQ. The CDR3 is 14 residues long.